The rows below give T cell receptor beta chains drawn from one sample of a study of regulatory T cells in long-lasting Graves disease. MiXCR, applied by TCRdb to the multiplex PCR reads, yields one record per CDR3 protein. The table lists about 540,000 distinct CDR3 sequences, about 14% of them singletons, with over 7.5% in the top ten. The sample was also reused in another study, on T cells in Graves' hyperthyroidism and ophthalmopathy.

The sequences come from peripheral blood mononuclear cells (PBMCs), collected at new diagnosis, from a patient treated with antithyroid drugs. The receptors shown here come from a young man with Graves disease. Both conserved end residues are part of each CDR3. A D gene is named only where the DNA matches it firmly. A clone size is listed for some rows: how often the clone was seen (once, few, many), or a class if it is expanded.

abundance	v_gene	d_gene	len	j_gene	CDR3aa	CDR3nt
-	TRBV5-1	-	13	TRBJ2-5	CASSSLAEETQYF	TGCGCCAGCAGCTCTTTAGCGGAAGAGACCCAGTACTTC
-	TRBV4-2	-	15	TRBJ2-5	CASSQEIQFQETQYF	TGTGCCAGCAGCCAAGAGATACAGTTCCAAGAGACCCAGTACTTC
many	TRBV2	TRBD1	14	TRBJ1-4	CASRPGTGIEKLFF	TGTGCCAGCAGACCCGGGACAGGGATTGAAAAACTGTTTTTT
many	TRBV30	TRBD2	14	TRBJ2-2	CAWSEGRVTGELFF	TGTGCCTGGAGTGAGGGGAGGGTCACCGGGGAGCTGTTTTTT
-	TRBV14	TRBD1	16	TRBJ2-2	CASSQAGTGNTGELFF	TGTGCCAGCAGCCAAGCCGGGACAGGAAACACCGGGGAGCTGTTTTTT
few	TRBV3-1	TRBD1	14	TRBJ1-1	CASSTGQANTEAFF	TGTGCCAGCAGCACAGGACAGGCGAACACTGAAGCTTTCTTT
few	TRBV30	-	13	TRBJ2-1	CAWSVQVAAEQFF	TGTGCCTGGAGTGTACAGGTAGCGGCTGAGCAGTTCTTC
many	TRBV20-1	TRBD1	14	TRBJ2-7	CSAMPGQGAYEQYF	TGCAGTGCAATGCCGGGACAGGGGGCTTACGAGCAGTACTTC
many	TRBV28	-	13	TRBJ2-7	CASSLVGDYEQYF	TGTGCCAGCAGTTTAGTAGGGGACTACGAGCAGTACTTC
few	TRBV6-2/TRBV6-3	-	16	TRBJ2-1	CASSYSDTGLSNEQFF	TGTGCCAGCAGTTACTCAGACACAGGGTTGAGCAATGAGCAGTTCTTC
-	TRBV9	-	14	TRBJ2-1	CASSVVGGVDEQFF	TGTGCCAGCAGCGTCGTGGGAGGTGTGGATGAGCAGTTCTTC
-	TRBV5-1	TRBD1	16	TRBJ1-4	CASSSWAGTVNEKLFF	TGTGCCAGCAGCTCCTGGGCCGGGACAGTAAATGAAAAACTGTTTTTT
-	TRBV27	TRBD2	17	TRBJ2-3	CASRAPGLAGAKDTQYF	TGTGCCAGCAGGGCCCCGGGACTAGCGGGGGCAAAAGATACGCAGTATTTT
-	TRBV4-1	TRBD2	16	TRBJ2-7	CASSRPSGVSFGEQYF	TGCGCCAGCAGCCGCCCTAGCGGGGTATCGTTCGGGGAGCAGTACTTC
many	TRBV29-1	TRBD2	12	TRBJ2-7	CSVEGEGLEQYF	TGCAGCGTTGAAGGGGAGGGTCTCGAGCAGTACTTC
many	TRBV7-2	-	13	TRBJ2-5	CASSSQGSETQYF	TGTGCCAGCAGCTCACAGGGATCAGAGACCCAGTACTTC
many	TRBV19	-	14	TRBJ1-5	CATASVGAGQPQHF	TGTGCCACTGCCTCGGTGGGGGCAGGTCAGCCCCAGCATTTT
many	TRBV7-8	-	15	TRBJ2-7	CASSLASESFYEQYF	TGTGCCAGCAGCTTAGCGTCGGAATCGTTCTACGAGCAGTACTTC
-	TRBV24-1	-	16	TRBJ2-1	CATSDLGRGEYNEQFF	TGTGCCACCAGTGATTTAGGAAGGGGAGAGTACAATGAGCAGTTCTTC
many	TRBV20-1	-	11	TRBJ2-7	CSVGTTYEQYF	TGCAGTGTTGGGACCACCTACGAGCAGTACTTC
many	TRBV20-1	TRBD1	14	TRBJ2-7	CSATPGQAIHEQYF	TGCAGTGCAACCCCGGGACAGGCGATCCACGAGCAGTACTTC
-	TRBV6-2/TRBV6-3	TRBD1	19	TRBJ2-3	CAREVQGEYTSSSTDTQYF	TGTGCCAGGGAGGTACAGGGGGAGTACACCTCTTCTAGCACAGATACGCAGTATTTT
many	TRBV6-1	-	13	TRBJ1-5	CACKPGGNQPQHF	TGTGCCTGCAAACCTGGCGGTAATCAGCCCCAGCATTTT
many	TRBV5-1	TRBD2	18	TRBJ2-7	CASSFQTTSGSIPYEQYF	TGCGCCAGCAGCTTCCAAACCACTAGCGGGAGTATCCCCTACGAGCAGTACTTC
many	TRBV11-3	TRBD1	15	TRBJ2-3	CASSWGRGGRDTQYF	TGTGCCAGCAGCTGGGGGAGAGGGGGCAGAGATACGCAGTATTTT
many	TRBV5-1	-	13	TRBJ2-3	CASSPPTRDTQYF	TGCGCCAGCAGCCCACCGACCAGAGATACGCAGTATTTT
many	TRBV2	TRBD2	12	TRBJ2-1	CASMGGRAPQFF	TGTGCCAGCATGGGAGGGAGGGCCCCGCAGTTCTTC
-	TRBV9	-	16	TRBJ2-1	CASSVNPTRVYNEQFF	TGTGCCAGCAGCGTAAACCCTACTCGCGTCTACAATGAGCAGTTCTTC
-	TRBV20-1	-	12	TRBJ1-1	CSAAPSFGEAFF	TGCAGTGCTGCGCCGTCATTCGGTGAAGCTTTCTTT
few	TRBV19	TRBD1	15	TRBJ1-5	CASSIRDRLNQPQHF	TGTGCCAGTAGTATCCGGGACAGACTCAATCAGCCCCAGCATTTT
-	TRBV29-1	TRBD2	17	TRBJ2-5	CSADGLADHIPLETQYF	TGCAGTGCGGACGGACTAGCGGACCACATTCCGTTGGAGACCCAGTACTTC
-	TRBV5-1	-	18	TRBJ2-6	CASRIGDGSLSGANVLTF	TGCGCCAGTAGGATAGGTGACGGGAGCCTCTCTGGGGCCAACGTCCTGACTTTC
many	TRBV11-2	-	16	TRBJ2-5	CASSSSSLRAQETQYF	TGTGCCAGCAGCTCCTCTAGCCTGAGGGCCCAAGAGACCCAGTACTTC
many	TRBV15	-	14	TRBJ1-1	CATSRPGTTTEAFF	TGTGCCACCAGCAGACCCGGGACAACCACTGAAGCTTTCTTT
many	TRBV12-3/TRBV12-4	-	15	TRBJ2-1	CASTLREQGGGGQFF	TGTGCCAGCACCTTAAGGGAGCAGGGGGGAGGGGGGCAGTTCTTC
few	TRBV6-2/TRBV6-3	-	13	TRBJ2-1	CASSWTYRNEQFF	TGTGCCAGCAGTTGGACGTACAGGAATGAGCAGTTCTTC
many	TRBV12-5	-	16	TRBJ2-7	CASGLVRSSSSYEQYF	TGTGCTAGTGGTTTGGTACGGTCTAGTTCATCCTACGAGCAGTACTTC
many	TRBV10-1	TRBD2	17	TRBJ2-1	CASSEVSGLGTLDEQFF	TGCGCCAGCAGCGAGGTCTCGGGACTAGGGACCCTGGATGAGCAGTTCTTC
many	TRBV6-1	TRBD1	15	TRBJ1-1	CAGVDRGGMNTEAFF	TGTGCAGGTGTCGACAGGGGCGGCATGAACACTGAAGCTTTCTTT
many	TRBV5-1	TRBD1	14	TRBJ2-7	CASSGRQGPYEQYF	TGCGCCAGCAGCGGGCGACAGGGGCCCTACGAGCAGTACTTC
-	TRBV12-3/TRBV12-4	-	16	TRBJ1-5	CASSTQGQHTYQPQHF	TGTGCCAGCAGTACACAAGGACAGCATACATATCAGCCCCAGCATTTT
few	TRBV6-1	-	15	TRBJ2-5	CASSGFQGLQETQYF	TGTGCCAGCAGCGGCTTCCAGGGGCTCCAAGAGACCCAGTACTTC
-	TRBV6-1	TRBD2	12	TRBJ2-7	CASSSSGSEQYF	TGTGCCAGCAGTAGTAGCGGGTCCGAGCAGTACTTC
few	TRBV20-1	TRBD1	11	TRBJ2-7	CSAAPRGEQYF	TGCAGTGCTGCTCCCAGGGGGGAGCAGTACTTC
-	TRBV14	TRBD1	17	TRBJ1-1	CASRRTGEPIMNTEAFF	TGTGCCAGCAGAAGGACAGGGGAACCGATTATGAACACTGAAGCTTTCTTT
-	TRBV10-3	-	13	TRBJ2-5	CAISGAGKETQYF	TGTGCCATCAGTGGGGCAGGGAAAGAGACCCAGTACTTC
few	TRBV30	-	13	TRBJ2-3	CAWVANGTDTQYF	TGTGCCTGGGTCGCCAATGGCACAGATACGCAGTATTTT
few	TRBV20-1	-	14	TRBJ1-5	CSAGRTSYNQPQHF	TGCAGTGCTGGGAGGACATCCTACAACCAGCCCCAGCATTTT
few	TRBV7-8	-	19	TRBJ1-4	CASSLEVAGTWGSNEKLFF	TGTGCCAGCAGCTTAGAAGTGGCGGGAACCTGGGGGTCGAATGAAAAACTGTTTTTT
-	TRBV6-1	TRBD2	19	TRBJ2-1	CASRPSGTSGSQSYNEQFF	TGTGCCAGCAGACCTTCCGGGACTAGCGGGAGTCAAAGCTACAATGAGCAGTTCTTC
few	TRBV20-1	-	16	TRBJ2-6	CSARVYRDAGANVLTF	TGCAGTGCTAGAGTCTACCGGGATGCTGGGGCCAACGTCCTGACTTTC
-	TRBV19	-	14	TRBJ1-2	CASSLQGSNYGYTF	TGTGCCAGTAGTTTACAGGGATCGAACTATGGCTACACCTTC
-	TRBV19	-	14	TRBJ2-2	CASGGLFPTGELFF	TGTGCCAGTGGGGGCCTGTTCCCCACCGGGGAGCTGTTTTTT
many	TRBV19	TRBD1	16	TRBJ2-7	CASRGFPGQGLYEQYF	TGTGCCAGTAGGGGTTTTCCGGGACAGGGTCTCTACGAGCAGTACTTC
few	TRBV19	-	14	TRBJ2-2	CASSIGAYTGELFF	TGTGCCAGTAGTATAGGGGCCTACACCGGGGAGCTGTTTTTT
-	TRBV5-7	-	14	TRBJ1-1	CASSLDPQNTEAFF	TGTGCCAGCAGCTTGGACCCTCAGAACACTGAAGCTTTCTTT
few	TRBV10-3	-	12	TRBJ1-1	CAIKGGDTEAFF	TGTGCCATCAAAGGAGGGGATACTGAAGCTTTCTTT